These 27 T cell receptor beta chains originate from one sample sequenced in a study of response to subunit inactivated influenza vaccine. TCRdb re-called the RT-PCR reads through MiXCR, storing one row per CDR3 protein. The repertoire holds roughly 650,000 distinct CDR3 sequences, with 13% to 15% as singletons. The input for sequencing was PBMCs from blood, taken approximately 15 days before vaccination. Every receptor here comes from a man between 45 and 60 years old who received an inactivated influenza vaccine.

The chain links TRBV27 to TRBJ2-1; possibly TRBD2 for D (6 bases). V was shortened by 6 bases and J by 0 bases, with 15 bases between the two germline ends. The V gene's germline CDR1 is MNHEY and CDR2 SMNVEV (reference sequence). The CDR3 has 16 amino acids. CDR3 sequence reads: CASSPRLEGSYNEQFF. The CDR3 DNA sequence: TGTGCCAGCAGCCCCCGACTAGAAGGCTCCTACAATGAGCAGTTCTTC.

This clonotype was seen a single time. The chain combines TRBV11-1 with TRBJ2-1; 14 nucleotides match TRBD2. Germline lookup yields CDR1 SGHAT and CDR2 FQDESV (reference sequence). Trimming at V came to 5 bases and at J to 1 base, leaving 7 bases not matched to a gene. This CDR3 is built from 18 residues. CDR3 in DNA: TGTGCCAGCAGCAGAGGGACTAGCGGGAGACGGTCCTACAATGAGCAGTTCTTC. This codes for CASSRGTSGRRSYNEQFF.

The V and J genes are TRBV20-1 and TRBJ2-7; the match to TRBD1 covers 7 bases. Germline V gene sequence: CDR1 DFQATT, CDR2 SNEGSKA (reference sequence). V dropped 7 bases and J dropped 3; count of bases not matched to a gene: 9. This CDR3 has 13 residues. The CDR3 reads CSGTDRTDYEQYF. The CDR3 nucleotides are TGCAGTGGCACGGACAGGACCGACTACGAGCAGTACTTC.

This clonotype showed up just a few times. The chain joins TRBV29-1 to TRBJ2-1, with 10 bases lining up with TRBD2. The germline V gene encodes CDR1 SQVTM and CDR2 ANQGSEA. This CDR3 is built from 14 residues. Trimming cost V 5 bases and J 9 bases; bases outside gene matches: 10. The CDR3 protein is CSVNSGGAGTEQFF. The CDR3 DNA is TGCAGCGTTAACAGCGGGGGGGCAGGCACTGAGCAGTTCTTC.

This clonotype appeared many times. The CDR3: CAISESAGASTDTQYF. The CDR3 DNA follows: TGTGCCATCAGTGAGTCGGCCGGAGCTAGCACAGATACGCAGTATTTT. The chain combines TRBV10-3 with TRBJ2-3, with D unclear. The germline CDR1 and CDR2 sequences are ENHRY and SYGVKD. The CDR3 covers 16 residues. Trimming removed 0 bases from V and 0 bases from J, with 10 bases in between.

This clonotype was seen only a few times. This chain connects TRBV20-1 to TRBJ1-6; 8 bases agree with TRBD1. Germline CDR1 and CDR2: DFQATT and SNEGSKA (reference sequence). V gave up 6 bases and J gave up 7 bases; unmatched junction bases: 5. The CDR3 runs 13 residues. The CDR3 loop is CSAGQGINSPLHF. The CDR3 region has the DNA TGCAGTGCCGGACAGGGCATAAATTCACCCCTCCACTTT.

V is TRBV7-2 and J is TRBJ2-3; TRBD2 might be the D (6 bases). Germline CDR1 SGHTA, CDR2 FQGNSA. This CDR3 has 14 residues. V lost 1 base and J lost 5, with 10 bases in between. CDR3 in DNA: TGTGCCAGCAGCTTAGGACTAGTTATAGATACGCAGTATTTT. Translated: CASSLGLVIDTQYF.

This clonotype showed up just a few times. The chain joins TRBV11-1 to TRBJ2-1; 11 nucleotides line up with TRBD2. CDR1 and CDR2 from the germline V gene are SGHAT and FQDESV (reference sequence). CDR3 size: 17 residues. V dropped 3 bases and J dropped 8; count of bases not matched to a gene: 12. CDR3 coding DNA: TGTGCCAGCAGCTTTTTTACTAGCGGGGGTCTGGGTGATGAGCAGTTCTTC. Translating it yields CASSFFTSGGLGDEQFF.

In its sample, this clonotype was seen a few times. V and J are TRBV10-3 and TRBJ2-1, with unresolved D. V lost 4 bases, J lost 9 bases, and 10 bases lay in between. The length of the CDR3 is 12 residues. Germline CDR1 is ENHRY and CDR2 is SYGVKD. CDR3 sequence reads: CAISVAGLEQFF. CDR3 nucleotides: TGTGCCATCAGTGTTGCCGGGCTTGAGCAGTTCTTC.

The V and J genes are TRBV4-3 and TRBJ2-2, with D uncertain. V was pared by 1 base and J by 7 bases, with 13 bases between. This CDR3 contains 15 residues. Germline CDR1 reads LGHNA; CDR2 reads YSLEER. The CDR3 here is CASSQGVNYHGELFF. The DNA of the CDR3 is TGCGCCAGCAGCCAAGGGGTCAACTACCACGGGGAGCTGTTTTTT.

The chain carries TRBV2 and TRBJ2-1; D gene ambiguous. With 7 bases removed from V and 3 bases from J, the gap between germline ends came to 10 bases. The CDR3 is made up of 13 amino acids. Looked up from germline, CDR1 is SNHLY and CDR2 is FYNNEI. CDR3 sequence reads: CASKVVSYNEQFF. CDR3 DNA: TGTGCCAGCAAAGTTGTCAGCTACAATGAGCAGTTCTTC.

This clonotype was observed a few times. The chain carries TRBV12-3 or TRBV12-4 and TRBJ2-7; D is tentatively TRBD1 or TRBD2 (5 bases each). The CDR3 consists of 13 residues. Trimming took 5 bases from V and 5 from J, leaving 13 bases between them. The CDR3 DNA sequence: TGTGCCAGCAGTAGACTTCGGGGCAACGAGCAGTACTTC. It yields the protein CASSRLRGNEQYF.

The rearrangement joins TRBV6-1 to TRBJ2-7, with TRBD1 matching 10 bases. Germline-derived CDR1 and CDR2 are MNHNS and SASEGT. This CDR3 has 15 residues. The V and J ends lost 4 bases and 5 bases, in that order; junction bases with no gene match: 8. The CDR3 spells CASSVPGQGSHEQYF. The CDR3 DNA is TGTGCCAGCAGTGTCCCGGGACAGGGGTCCCACGAGCAGTACTTC.

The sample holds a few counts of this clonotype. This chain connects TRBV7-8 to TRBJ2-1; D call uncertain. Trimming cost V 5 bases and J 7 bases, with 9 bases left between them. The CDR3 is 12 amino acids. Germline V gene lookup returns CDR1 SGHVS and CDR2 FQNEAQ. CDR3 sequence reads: CASSRRMNEQFF. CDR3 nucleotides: TGTGCCAGCAGCCGACGGATGAATGAGCAGTTCTTC.

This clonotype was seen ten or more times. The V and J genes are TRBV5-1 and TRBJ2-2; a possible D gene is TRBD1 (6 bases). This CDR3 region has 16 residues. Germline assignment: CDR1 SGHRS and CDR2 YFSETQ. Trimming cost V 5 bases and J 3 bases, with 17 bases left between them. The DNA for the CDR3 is TGCGCCAGCAGACCCCTTGGGGGCTCGGACACCGGGGAGCTGTTTTTT. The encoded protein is CASRPLGGSDTGELFF.

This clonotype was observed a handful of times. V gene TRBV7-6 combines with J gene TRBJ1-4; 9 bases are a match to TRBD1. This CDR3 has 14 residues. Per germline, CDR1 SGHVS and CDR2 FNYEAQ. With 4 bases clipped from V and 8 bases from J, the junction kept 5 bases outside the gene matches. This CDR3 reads CASSSDRGKEKLFF. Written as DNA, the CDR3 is TGTGCCAGCAGCTCGGACAGGGGCAAGGAAAAACTGTTTTTT.

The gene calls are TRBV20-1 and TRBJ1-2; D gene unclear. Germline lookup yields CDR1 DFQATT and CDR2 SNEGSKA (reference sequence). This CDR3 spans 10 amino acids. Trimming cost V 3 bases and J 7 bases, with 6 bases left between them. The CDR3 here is CSASLVGYTF. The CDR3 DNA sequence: TGCAGTGCTAGCCTAGTTGGCTACACCTTC.

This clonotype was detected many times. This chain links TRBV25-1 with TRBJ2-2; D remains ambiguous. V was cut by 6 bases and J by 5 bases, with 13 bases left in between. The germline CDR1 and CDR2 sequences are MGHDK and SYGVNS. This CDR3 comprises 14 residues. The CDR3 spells CASRETGQTGELFF. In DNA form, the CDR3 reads TGTGCCAGCAGGGAGACGGGCCAAACCGGGGAGCTGTTTTTT.

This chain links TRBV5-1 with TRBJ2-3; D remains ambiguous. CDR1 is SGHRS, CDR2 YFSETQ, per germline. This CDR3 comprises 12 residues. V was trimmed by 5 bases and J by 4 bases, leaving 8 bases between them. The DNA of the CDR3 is TGCGCCAGCAGACAGAACGCAGATACGCAGTATTTT. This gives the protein CASRQNADTQYF.

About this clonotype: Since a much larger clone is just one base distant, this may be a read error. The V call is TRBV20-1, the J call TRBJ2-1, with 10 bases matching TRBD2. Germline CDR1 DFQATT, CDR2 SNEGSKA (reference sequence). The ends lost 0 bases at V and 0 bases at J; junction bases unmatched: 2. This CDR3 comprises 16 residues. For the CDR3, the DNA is TGCAGTGCTAGAGAACCTAGCGGGAGCTCCTACAATGAGCAGTTCTTC. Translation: CSAREPSGSSYNEQFF.

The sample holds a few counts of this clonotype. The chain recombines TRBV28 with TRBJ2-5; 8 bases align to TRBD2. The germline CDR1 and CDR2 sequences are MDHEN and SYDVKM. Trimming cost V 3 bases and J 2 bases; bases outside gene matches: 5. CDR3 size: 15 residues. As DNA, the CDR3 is TGTGCCAGCAGTTTCCTCGGGACTAGACAAGAGACCCAGTACTTC. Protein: CASSFLGTRQETQYF.

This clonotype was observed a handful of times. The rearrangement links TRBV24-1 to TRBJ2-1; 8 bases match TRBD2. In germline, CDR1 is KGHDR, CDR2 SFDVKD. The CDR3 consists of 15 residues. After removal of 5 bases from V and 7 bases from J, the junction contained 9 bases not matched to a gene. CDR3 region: CATSAPAGVFNEQFF. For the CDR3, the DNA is TGTGCCACCAGTGCGCCAGCGGGAGTCTTTAATGAGCAGTTCTTC.

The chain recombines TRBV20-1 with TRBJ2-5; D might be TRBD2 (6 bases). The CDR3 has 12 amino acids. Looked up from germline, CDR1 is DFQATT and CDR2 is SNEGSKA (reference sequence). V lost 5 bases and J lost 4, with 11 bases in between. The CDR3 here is CSAAGRGETQYF. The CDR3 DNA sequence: TGCAGTGCTGCGGGGCGCGGAGAGACCCAGTACTTC.

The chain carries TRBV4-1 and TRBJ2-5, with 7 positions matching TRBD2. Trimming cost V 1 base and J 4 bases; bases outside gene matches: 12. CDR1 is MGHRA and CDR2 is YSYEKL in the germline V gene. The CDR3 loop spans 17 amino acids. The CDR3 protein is CASSQGEWGGERETQYF. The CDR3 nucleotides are TGCGCCAGCAGCCAAGGTGAATGGGGGGGAGAGAGAGAGACCCAGTACTTC.

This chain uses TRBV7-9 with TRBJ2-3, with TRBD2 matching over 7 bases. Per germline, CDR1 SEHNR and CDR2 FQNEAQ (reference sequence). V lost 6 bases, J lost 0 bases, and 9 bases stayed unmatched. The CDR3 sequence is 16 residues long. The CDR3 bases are TGTGCCAGCAGTGATGCTAGCGGTGGTAGCACAGATACGCAGTATTTT. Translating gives CASSDASGGSTDTQYF.

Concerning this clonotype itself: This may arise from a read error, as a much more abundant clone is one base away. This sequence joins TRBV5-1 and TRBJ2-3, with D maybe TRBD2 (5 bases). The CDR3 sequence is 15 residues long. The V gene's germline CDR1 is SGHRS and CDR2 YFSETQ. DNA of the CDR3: TGCGCCAGCAGGCTCTCCGGACCTAGCATAGATACGCAGTATTTT. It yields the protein CASRLSGPSIDTQYF. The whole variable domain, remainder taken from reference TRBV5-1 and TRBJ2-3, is KAGVTQTPRYLIKTRGQQVTLSCSPISGHRSVSWYQQTPGQGLQFLFEYFSETQRNKGNFPGRFSGRQFSNSRSEMNVSTLELGDSALYLCASRLSGPSIDTQYFGPGTRLTVL.

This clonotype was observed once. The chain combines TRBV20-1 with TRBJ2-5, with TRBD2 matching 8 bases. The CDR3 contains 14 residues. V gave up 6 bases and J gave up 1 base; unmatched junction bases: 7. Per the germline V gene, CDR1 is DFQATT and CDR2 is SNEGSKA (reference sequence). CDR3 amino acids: CSARKAGVQETQYF. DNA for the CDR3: TGCAGTGCCAGGAAAGCGGGGGTCCAAGAGACCCAGTACTTC.